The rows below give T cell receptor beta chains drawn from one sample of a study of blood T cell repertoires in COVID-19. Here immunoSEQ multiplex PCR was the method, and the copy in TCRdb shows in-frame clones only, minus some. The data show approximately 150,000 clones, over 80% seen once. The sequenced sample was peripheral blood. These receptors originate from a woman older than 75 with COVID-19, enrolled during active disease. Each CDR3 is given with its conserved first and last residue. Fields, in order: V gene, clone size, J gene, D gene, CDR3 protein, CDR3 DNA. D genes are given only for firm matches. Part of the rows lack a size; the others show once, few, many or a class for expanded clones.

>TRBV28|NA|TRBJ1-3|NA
CASSPLLGALRGNTIYF
TGTGCCAGCAGTCCCCTTCTTGGGGCTCTTAGGGGAAACACCATATATTTT
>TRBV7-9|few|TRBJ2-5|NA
CASSDILGGTQYF
TGTGCCAGCAGCGATATACTCGGCGGGACCCAGTACTTC
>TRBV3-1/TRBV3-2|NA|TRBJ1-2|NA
CASSQELRGGEDDGYTF
TGTGCCAGCAGCCAAGAACTTAGGGGGGGTGAAGACGATGGCTACACCTTC
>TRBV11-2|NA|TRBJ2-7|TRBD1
CASSLVSEGAASEQYF
TGTGCCAGCAGCTTAGTCAGCGAGGGGGCGGCGAGCGAGCAGTACTTC
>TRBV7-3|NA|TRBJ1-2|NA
CASSFSRVGYTF
TGTGCCAGCAGCTTCTCCAGGGTTGGCTACACCTTC
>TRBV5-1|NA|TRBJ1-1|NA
CASSLGELNTEAFF
TGCGCCAGCAGCTTGGGGGAGCTGAACACTGAAGCTTTCTTT
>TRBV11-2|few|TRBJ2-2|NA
CASSPYGRGQAGELFF
TGTGCCAGCAGCCCGTACGGTAGGGGCCAGGCCGGGGAGCTGTTTTTT
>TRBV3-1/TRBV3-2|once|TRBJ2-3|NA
CASSQGLVTDTQYF
TGTGCCAGCAGCCAAGGGCTCGTCACAGATACGCAGTATTTT
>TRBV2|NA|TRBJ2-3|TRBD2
CASRGLAATDTQYF
TGTGCCAGCAGGGGACTAGCGGCCACAGATACGCAGTATTTT
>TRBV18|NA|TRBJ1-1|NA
CASSPGQSNTEAFF
TGTGCCAGCTCACCAGGACAATCCAACACTGAAGCTTTCTTT
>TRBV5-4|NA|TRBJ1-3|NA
CASSLAGPRVDTIYF
TGTGCCAGCAGCCTAGCCGGGCCAAGGGTTGACACCATATATTTT
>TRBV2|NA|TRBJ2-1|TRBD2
CASSGAAGGPYEQFF
TGTGCCAGCAGTGGTGCGGCGGGGGGGCCCTATGAGCAGTTCTTC
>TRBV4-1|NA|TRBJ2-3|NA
CASSPSRGAQDTQYF
TGCGCCAGCAGCCCAAGCCGGGGGGCCCAAGATACGCAGTATTTT
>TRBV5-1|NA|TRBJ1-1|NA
CASSLVGTANTEAFF
TGCGCCAGCAGCTTGGTCGGTACCGCTAACACTGAAGCTTTCTTT
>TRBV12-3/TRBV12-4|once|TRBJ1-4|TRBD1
CASRTTGGEKLFF
TGTGCCAGCAGGACCACAGGGGGAGAAAAACTGTTTTTT
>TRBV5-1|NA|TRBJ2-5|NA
CASSSQGPSRGETQYF
TGCGCCAGCAGCTCCCAGGGACCCAGCAGGGGAGAGACCCAGTACTTC
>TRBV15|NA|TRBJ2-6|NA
CATSSQGKSSGANVLTF
TGTGCCACCAGCAGCCAGGGCAAATCCTCTGGGGCCAACGTCCTGACTTTC
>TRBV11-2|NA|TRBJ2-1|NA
CASSLAARLPSYNEQFF
TGTGCCAGCAGCTTAGCTGCCCGACTCCCCTCCTACAATGAGCAGTTCTTC
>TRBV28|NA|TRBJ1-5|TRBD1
CASSSSGTGYQPQHF
TGTGCCAGCAGTTCATCCGGGACAGGGTACCAGCCCCAGCATTTT
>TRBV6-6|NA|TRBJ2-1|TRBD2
CASSRTSGGYNEQFF
TGTGCCAGCAGCCGGACTAGCGGAGGTTACAATGAGCAGTTCTTC
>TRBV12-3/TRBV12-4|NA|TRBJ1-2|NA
CASSARGGGYTF
TGTGCCAGCAGTGCAAGGGGTGGTGGCTACACCTTC
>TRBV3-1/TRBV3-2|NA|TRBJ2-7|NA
CASSYLSVPGEQYF
TGTGCCAGCAGCTACCTCTCAGTGCCTGGCGAGCAGTACTTC
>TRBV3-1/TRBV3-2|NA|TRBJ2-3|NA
CASSLLTDTQYF
TGTGCCAGCAGTCTTCTCACAGATACGCAGTATTTT
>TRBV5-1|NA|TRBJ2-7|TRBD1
CASSLLGTGGYEQYF
TGCGCCAGCAGCTTGTTGGGGACAGGGGGATACGAGCAGTACTTC
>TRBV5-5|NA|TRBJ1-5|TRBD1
CASSGTGGIQPQHF
TGTGCCAGCAGCGGAACAGGGGGCATTCAGCCCCAGCATTTT
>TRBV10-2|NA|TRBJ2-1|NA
CASSGGTYNEQFF
TGCGCCAGCAGCGGGGGGACATACAATGAGCAGTTCTTC
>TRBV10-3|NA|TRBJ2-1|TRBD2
CAISDGLAGVRTEGTNNEQFF
TGTGCCATCAGTGATGGGCTAGCGGGAGTAAGGACCGAGGGGACCAACAATGAGCAGTTCTTC